One sample yielded the 8 T cell receptor beta chains listed below, sequenced in a study of blood T cells in healthy people across ages. Primers used in a second PCR of roughly 6 to 11 cycles were a sample-barcoded 5' primer and a J-beta primer mix. Via MiXCR, TCRdb re-called the 5' RACE reads, giving one row per CDR3 protein. The table includes some 1,500,000 distinct CDR3 sequences, approximately 42% detected once. Sequenced: blood. All receptors come from a woman under 30 in good health.

V is TRBV21-1 and J is TRBJ2-4; the D call in the table, TRBD1, was not verified against the DNA. TRBV21-1 represents a pseudogene. The CDR3 sequence is 16 residues long. DNA of the CDR3: TGTGCCAGCAGCATTAAGGGCTTGAGGACAGCTGACATTCAGTACTTC. Residues: CASSIKGLRTADIQYF.

The chain recombines TRBV6-2 or TRBV6-3 with TRBJ2-1, with TRBD2 identical over 13 bases. This CDR3 region has 18 residues. V was pared by 4 bases and J by 8 bases, with 14 bases of the junction left unmatched. The V gene's germline CDR1 is MNHEY and CDR2 SVGEGT. The CDR3 is CASSSLGLAGDWSDEQFF. The CDR3, as DNA: TGTGCCAGCAGTTCCCTCGGACTAGCGGGAGACTGGTCGGATGAGCAGTTCTTC.

The V gene is TRBV12-3 or TRBV12-4, the J gene TRBJ1-5; unclear D gene. CDR3 length: 14 residues. V was trimmed by 6 bases and J by 1 base, leaving 10 bases between them. CDR3 nucleotides: TGTGCCAGCAGCCCCCGGAAAAGCAATCAGCCCCAGCATTTT. Translating gives CASSPRKSNQPQHF.

In its sample, this clonotype was seen a few times. DNA of the CDR3: TGTGCCAGCAGTCGCCTACCCTCCGGGACGACCTACGAGCAGTACTTC. This sequence encodes CASSRLPSGTTYEQYF. V is TRBV6-2 or TRBV6-3 and J is TRBJ2-7; D tentatively fits TRBD1 or TRBD2 (5 bases each). This CDR3 is 16 amino acids long. CDR1 is MNHEY and CDR2 is SVGEGT in the germline V gene. The V end was cut by 5 bases, the J end by 2 bases, with 19 bases between.

Worth noting for this clonotype: One junction end disagrees with the germline gene, perhaps due to a read error. The CDR3 protein is CARSSYSLGETQYF. DNA for the CDR3: TGTGCCCGCAGTTCTTACAGCCTCGGGGAGACCCAGTACTTC. V usage is TRBV28 and J usage is TRBJ2-5, with no clear D. This CDR3 has 14 residues. Germline-derived CDR1 and CDR2 are MDHEN and SYDVKM.

The V call is TRBV20-1, the J call TRBJ2-1; D remains ambiguous. CDR3 length: 14 residues. Germline CDR1 and CDR2: DFQATT and SNEGSKA (reference sequence). V lost 3 bases and J lost 7, with 16 bases in between. The CDR3 sequence: CSARWGIIQNEQFF. The CDR3 DNA reads as TGCAGTGCTAGGTGGGGAATCATACAGAATGAGCAGTTCTTC.

This clonotype was recorded a few times. The chain couples TRBV25-1 to TRBJ1-1, with D possibly TRBD1 on 5 matching bases. V lost 1 base to trimming and J lost 4 bases, with 13 bases between them. CDR1 and CDR2 from the germline V gene are MGHDK and SYGVNS. This CDR3 is built from 15 residues. Here the CDR3 reads CASSESALGGTEAFF. The CDR3 nucleotides are TGTGCCAGCAGTGAATCAGCCCTGGGGGGCACTGAAGCTTTCTTT.

This clonotype was counted between two and nine times. Here the CDR3 reads CSAHTSGRASYEQYF. The CDR3 DNA follows: TGCAGTGCGCACACTAGCGGGAGGGCCTCCTACGAGCAGTACTTC. J is TRBJ2-7 and V is TRBV20-1; 13 bases map to TRBD2. The CDR3 loop spans 15 amino acids. Germline assignment: CDR1 DFQATT and CDR2 SNEGSKA (reference sequence). The J segment lost 0 bases and the V segment lost 6 bases, leaving 5 bases of the junction unmatched.